Given below is one T cell receptor beta chain in context. Only in-frame clones appear in the TCRdb table, and some are missing; sequencing was by immunoSEQ multiplex PCR. The top ten hold about 26% of the sample, which has some 94,000 clones, about two thirds seen once. These data originate in a study of blood T cell repertoires in COVID-19. V trimming: 0 bases; J trimming: 8 bases; junction bases outside the gene matches: 3. Germline CDR1 LGHNA, CDR2 YSLEER. The CDR3 is 13 residues long. J is TRBJ1-2 and V is TRBV4-3; 7 bases align to TRBD1. This receptor was obtained from a woman aged 55-75 years in a cohort sampled during active or convalescent COVID-19. The specimen was peripheral blood. The CDR3 DNA reads as TGCGCCAGCAGCCAAGACAAGGGGGCCGGCTACACCTTC. The encoded protein is CASSQDKGAGYTF.